This T cell receptor (beta chain) derives from a study of Graves' ophthalmopathy and Graves' hyperthyroidism. The wider study: Upon initial diagnosis and before any treatment, peripheral blood was collected. The study, taken as a whole, reports: Most thyroid-expanded clonotypes exceeding 0.001 frequency were also found in blood. Ophthalmopathy could be told apart from stable hyperthyroidism by a 13-signature model (around 90% sensitivity, around 80% specificity).

Other autoimmune diseases, uncontrolled infections, pregnancy or lactation excluded patients from enrollment. For repertoire sequencing, the TCR beta CDR3 regions were amplified from RNA transcripts. Scientists carried out first-round RT-PCR using HTBI primers and then a second-round multiplex PCR. A single record per CDR3 protein comes from TCRdb applying MiXCR to the multiplex PCR reads. The table includes over 450,000 distinct CDR3 sequences, approximately 15% detected once. This clonotype was counted at least ten times. Its matching antigen is unknown. There are 14 residues in the CDR3. The V end was cut by 0 bases, the J end by 3 bases, with 10 bases between. Germline assignment: CDR1 SGDLS and CDR2 YYNGEE.

The V call is TRBV9, the J call TRBJ2-7; a weak D match, TRBD1 (6 bases). The clonotype comes from a woman aged 25 to 39 with Graves' ophthalmopathy. Sequenced sample: blood. Here the CDR3 reads CASSVAGQNYEQYF. CDR3 nucleotides: TGTGCCAGCAGCGTAGCCGGACAGAACTACGAGCAGTACTTC.